These T cell receptor beta chains were read from a single sample in a study of patients and donors after allogeneic stem cell transplantation. In TCRdb, the RT-PCR reads were re-called with MiXCR into one record per CDR3 protein. Of around 90,000 distinct CDR3 sequences listed, 45% to 50% are singletons. Sequencing used blood, either unsorted or a sorted T cell fraction (not recorded which). Source of these receptors: a human donor who was either an allogeneic HSCT recipient or a stem cell or donor lymphocyte infusion donor (not recorded which). It is not recorded whose cells these are; they may come from a transplant donor. Each CDR3 is given with its conserved first and last residue. A D gene is named only where the DNA matches it firmly. Clone size, where shown, is once, few, many, or a class for clones that have expanded.

>TRBJ1-2|NA|TRBV7-2|NA
TGTGCCAGCAGCTCACGACAGGTCTATGGCTACACCTTC
CASSSRQVYGYTF
>TRBJ2-7|TRBD2|TRBV27|NA
TGTGCCAGCAGTTTATTTTGGTCGACTAGCGGGAGCTCAAGTGATTACGAGCAGTACTTC
CASSLFWSTSGSSSDYEQYF
>TRBJ1-1|TRBD1|TRBV11-2|few
TGTGCCAGCAGCTTAGGACAGGGGGACACTGAAGCTTTCTTT
CASSLGQGDTEAFF
>TRBJ1-4|TRBD1|TRBV6-5|NA
TGTGCCAGCGGCGTGGGGACAGGAAGGGAAAAACTGTTTTTT
CASGVGTGREKLFF
>TRBJ1-2|NA|TRBV5-1|few
TGCGCCAGCAGCTCCGACAGCGCTGGGGGCTACACCTTC
CASSSDSAGGYTF
>TRBJ1-6|NA|TRBV5-1|few
TGCGCCAGCAGCTTGGAGGGGGAGGATAATTCACCCCTCCACTTT
CASSLEGEDNSPLHF
>TRBJ1-5|NA|TRBV4-3|NA
TGCGCCAGCAGCCAAGACGGCTTTAGCAATCAGCCCCAGCATTTT
CASSQDGFSNQPQHF
>TRBJ1-1|NA|TRBV20-1|few
TGCAGTGCTACCTACAGGGCTGGCACTGAAGCTTTCTTT
CSATYRAGTEAFF
>TRBJ1-1|NA|TRBV27|NA
TGTGCCAGCAGTTTATCGGGCCTGCACACTGAAGCTTTCTTT
CASSLSGLHTEAFF
>TRBJ1-4|NA|TRBV7-2|NA
TGTGCCAGCCGCCGGGCCGTAAGTGAAAAACTGTTTTTT
CASRRAVSEKLFF
>TRBJ1-4|TRBD1|TRBV4-1|few
TGCGCCAGCAGCCAAATCGACCTTGACAGGGTTTTTGAAAAACTGTTTTTT
CASSQIDLDRVFEKLFF
>TRBJ1-1|NA|TRBV27|NA
TGTGCCAGCAGTCCCGCGTCGAGGAACACTGAAGCTTTCTTT
CASSPASRNTEAFF
>TRBJ1-5|NA|TRBV7-8|NA
TGTGCCAGCAGCTTAATGTTTAGCAATCAGCCCCAGCATTTT
CASSLMFSNQPQHF
>TRBJ2-5|NA|TRBV28|NA
TGTGCCAGCGGCGTGGAGACCCAGTACTTC
CASGVETQYF
>TRBJ1-5|NA|TRBV7-8|NA
TGTGCCAGCAGCTTTGCACAAGGGTATAGCAATCAGCCCCAGCATTTT
CASSFAQGYSNQPQHF
>TRBJ1-6|NA|TRBV12-3/TRBV12-4|few
TGTGCCAGCAGGGAGGGAACTAATTCACCCCTCCACTTT
CASREGTNSPLHF
>TRBJ1-1|NA|TRBV28|few
TGTGCCACCATGGCCCTTGAAGCTTTCTTT
CATMALEAFF
>TRBJ1-5|TRBD1|TRBV14|NA
TGTGCCAGCAGCCCATCTAAGGGGGCCGGTCAGCCCCAGCATTTT
CASSPSKGAGQPQHF
>TRBJ2-3|TRBD2|TRBV6-5|NA
TGTGCCAGCAGCCCGCTGGGACTAGCTAGTTCCACAGATACGCAGTATTTT
CASSPLGLASSTDTQYF
>TRBJ1-5|NA|TRBV12-3/TRBV12-4|NA
TGTGCCAGCAGTTTGGTCCAGCCCCAGCATTTT
CASSLVQPQHF
>TRBJ1-4|NA|TRBV28|NA
TGTGCCAGTTTGACACCAACTAATGAAAAACTGTTTTTT
CASLTPTNEKLFF
>TRBJ1-3|TRBD1|TRBV4-3|NA
TGCGCCAGCAGCCAAGAGAAGGGGGCGATCTCTGGAAACACCATATATTTT
CASSQEKGAISGNTIYF
>TRBJ1-2|NA|TRBV19|NA
TGTGCCAGTAGTATAAGGGCCCGGGCCTCTAACTATGGCTACACCTTC
CASSIRARASNYGYTF
>TRBJ1-5|NA|TRBV6-2/TRBV6-3|NA
TGTGCCAGCAGTCAACCAGACCTTTTGGGCAAGGGGAATCAGCCCGAGCATTTT
CASSQPDLLGKGNQPEHF
>TRBJ2-3|TRBD1|TRBV4-1|NA
TGCGCCAGCGCCGATACAGGGGGGAGTACAGATACGCAGTATTTT
CASADTGGSTDTQYF
>TRBJ1-2|TRBD1|TRBV7-3|NA
TGTGCCAGCAGCTCGACAGGGACTAACTATGGCTACACCTTC
CASSSTGTNYGYTF
>TRBJ1-1|TRBD1|TRBV5-1|NA
TGCGCCAGCAGCCGCCGCGAGGGGGCAGTTACTGAAGCTTTCTTT
CASSRREGAVTEAFF
>TRBJ1-4|NA|TRBV4-3|NA
TGCGCCAGCAGCCAAGGGCAGGGACGGGAAAAACTGTTTTTT
CASSQGQGREKLFF
>TRBJ1-1|NA|TRBV5-5|NA
TGTGCCAGCAGCTTTAACCGTCCACCTATGAACACTGAAGCTTTCTTT
CASSFNRPPMNTEAFF
>TRBJ1-5|NA|TRBV11-2|NA
TGTGCCAGCAGCTTAGACAGGGCGCCCAATCAGCCCCAGCATTTT
CASSLDRAPNQPQHF
>TRBJ2-5|NA|TRBV12-3/TRBV12-4|NA
TGTGCCAGCAGTCAGTACCAAGAGACCCAGTACTTC
CASSQYQETQYF
>TRBJ2-1|NA|TRBV12-3/TRBV12-4|NA
TGTGCCAGCAGTTTAGTGGTGCGGGAATATTCCTACAATGAGCAGTTCTTC
CASSLVVREYSYNEQFF
>TRBJ1-5|NA|TRBV20-1|few
TGCAGTGCTATAGCGTCCCCGGGCCACTTACAGCCCCAGCATTTT
CSAIASPGHLQPQHF